The rows below give T cell receptor beta chains drawn from one sample of a study of CD8 T cells in Susac syndrome. Using its own MiXCR run on the immunoSEQ multiplex PCR reads, TCRdb lists one record per CDR3 protein. This sample carries 85,000 to 95,000 distinct CDR3 sequences, just under 95% of them seen once, and the ten largest clones take about 0.3%. The source material was CD4+ T cells from PBMCs. The source of these receptors is a human donor with Susac syndrome. Each CDR3 is given with its conserved first and last residue. A D gene is named only where the DNA matches it firmly. A row's size may be missing; if present it is once, few, many or a size class.

V: TRBV9
D: -
J: TRBJ1-1
size: -
DNA: TGTGCCAGCAGCGTTCAAAGCACAAACACTGAAGCTTTCTTT
CDR3: CASSVQSTNTEAFF

V: TRBV30
D: TRBD1
J: TRBJ1-2
size: -
DNA: TGTGCCTGGAGCCAACAGGGGGTAAACTATGGCTACACCTTC
CDR3: CAWSQQGVNYGYTF

V: TRBV30
D: TRBD1
J: TRBJ1-6
size: -
DNA: TGTGCCTGGCAGGATGACAGGGGTAATTCACCCCTCCACTTT
CDR3: CAWQDDRGNSPLHF

V: TRBV20-1
D: TRBD1
J: TRBJ2-5
size: -
DNA: TGCAGTGCTACCCTGGGACAGACTCAAGAGACCCAGTACTTC
CDR3: CSATLGQTQETQYF

V: TRBV9
D: -
J: TRBJ1-2
size: -
DNA: TGTGCCAGCAGCCCCGGCCCCGGGGTGGCCTCCTTC
CDR3: CASSPGPGVASF

V: TRBV7-9
D: TRBD1
J: TRBJ2-7
size: -
DNA: TGTGCCAGCAGGTACAGGGGGTCCTACGAGCAGTACTTC
CDR3: CASRYRGSYEQYF

V: TRBV12-3/TRBV12-4
D: -
J: TRBJ1-1
size: -
DNA: TGTGCCAGCAGTTTAAGGACCGGGGGGGGCACTGAAGCTTTCTTT
CDR3: CASSLRTGGGTEAFF

V: TRBV28
D: -
J: TRBJ1-4
size: -
DNA: TGTGCCAGCAGTTTAGCACAACAGGGACGACAGGAAAAACTGTTTTTT
CDR3: CASSLAQQGRQEKLFF

V: TRBV2
D: -
J: TRBJ1-4
size: -
DNA: TGTGCCAGCAAGAAGGAGGCGGATGAAAAACTGTTTTTT
CDR3: CASKKEADEKLFF

V: TRBV20-1
D: -
J: TRBJ2-3
size: -
DNA: TGCAGTGCTTCCCAAGTAGATACGCAGTATTTT
CDR3: CSASQVDTQYF

V: TRBV13
D: TRBD1
J: TRBJ2-1
size: -
DNA: TGTGCCAGCAGCGCCAGGGACAGTCCCTCCTACAATGAGCAGTTCTTC
CDR3: CASSARDSPSYNEQFF

V: TRBV18
D: -
J: TRBJ1-2
size: few
DNA: TGTGCCAGCTCACGTGGACGGGACTATGGCTACACCTTC
CDR3: CASSRGRDYGYTF

V: TRBV4-1
D: -
J: TRBJ1-6
size: -
DNA: TGCGCCAGCAGCCAAGAGGCAGGGCTAGCCAATTCACCCCTCCACTTT
CDR3: CASSQEAGLANSPLHF

V: TRBV6-5
D: TRBD1
J: TRBJ1-5
size: -
DNA: TGTGCCAGCAGTTACACAGGGGAGGCACAGCCCCAGCATTTT
CDR3: CASSYTGEAQPQHF

V: TRBV6-2/TRBV6-3
D: -
J: TRBJ2-7
size: -
DNA: TGTGCCAGCAGGATCAGTCGCGAGCAGTACTTC
CDR3: CASRISREQYF

V: TRBV9
D: TRBD1
J: TRBJ1-5
size: -
DNA: TGTGCCAGCGGTCAGGGGGCCGGGGGCAATCAGCCCCAGCATTTT
CDR3: CASGQGAGGNQPQHF

V: TRBV20-1
D: -
J: TRBJ1-5
size: -
DNA: TGCAGTGCTAGAAGGCAGGGGATCAATCAGCCCCAGCATTTT
CDR3: CSARRQGINQPQHF